The clone carrying this TCR beta chain was picked up a small number of times. Its antigen is currently unknown. Time point given: patch test 1, 2 weeks after DPC sensitization. The treatment was: therapeutic diphenylcyclopropenone sensitization with weekly scalp DPC. Via MiXCR, TCRdb re-called the RACE reads, giving one row per CDR3 protein. Of roughly 180,000 distinct CDR3 sequences listed, under 25% are singletons. This record comes from a study of human T cells and chemical hapten exposure. The CDR3 consists of 13 residues. Between the trimmed V and J ends, which lost 5 bases and 5 bases, there was a span of 12 bases. The germline V gene has CDR1 SEHNR and CDR2 FQNEAQ (reference sequence). Whole-study findings and limits: Expanded TCRs showed more large CDR3 clusters than pre-sensitization or healthy control sets. With patch test score, the counts of PT1 expanded TCRs showed a positive correlation.

V is TRBV7-9 and J is TRBJ1-2; the D gene is possibly TRBD1 (5 bases). The origin of this receptor is a woman aged 45-59 years with alopecia areata. Some clones in this sample may be carry-over from other donors' samples. The starting material was whole blood, obtained in connection with sensitization to the hapten diphenylcyclopropenone (DPC). CDR3 region: CASSVGTVYGYTF. CDR3 in DNA: TGTGCCAGCAGCGTGGGGACGGTGTATGGCTACACCTTC.